This entry lists 17 T cell receptor beta chains sequenced from one sample in a study of Graves' ophthalmopathy and Graves' hyperthyroidism. CDR3 regions of TCR beta were amplified from RNA transcripts. After a first-round RT-PCR with HTBI primers, a second-round multiplex PCR was run. TCRdb passed the multiplex PCR reads through MiXCR, listing each CDR3 protein once. The sample includes about 620,000 distinct CDR3 sequences, 22% of them seen just once. Specimen: peripheral blood. The receptors derive from a woman between 18 and 30 years old with stable Graves' hyperthyroidism. Some clones in this sample may be carry-over from other donors' samples.

This sequence joins TRBV20-1 and TRBJ2-3; TRBD1 might be the D (5 bases). The V end was cut by 3 bases, the J end by 4 bases, with 11 bases between. Per germline, CDR1 DFQATT and CDR2 SNEGSKA (reference sequence). This CDR3 contains 13 residues. CDR3 nucleotides: TGCAGTGCTAGTAAGGGGCAAGCAGATACGCAGTATTTT. Translation gives CSASKGQADTQYF.

This clonotype was seen at least ten times. The chain couples TRBV27 to TRBJ2-7; TRBD1 might be the D (6 bases). The CDR3 runs 17 residues. V was shortened by 7 bases and J by 1 base, with 23 bases between the two germline ends. From germline, CDR1 is MNHEY and CDR2 SMNVEV (reference sequence). The CDR3 region is CASKLMGWGQLSYEQYF. The CDR3 DNA is TGTGCCAGCAAATTAATGGGTTGGGGACAACTTTCCTACGAGCAGTACTTC.

V is TRBV6-1 and J is TRBJ2-5; perhaps TRBD1 as D (5 bases). This CDR3 is built from 15 residues. V was pared by 7 bases and J by 3 bases, with 18 bases between. Germline values: CDR1 MNHNS, CDR2 SASEGT. Written as DNA, the CDR3 is TGTGCCAGCACCGCTGGGGCTGACGGAGAAGAGACCCAGTACTTC. It yields the protein CASTAGADGEETQYF.

There are many counts of this clonotype. V gene TRBV5-1 combines with J gene TRBJ2-7, with TRBD2 matching 13 bases. V lost 4 bases and J lost 1; bases outside the gene matches: 8. Germline V gene data show CDR1 as SGHRS and CDR2 as YFSETQ. The CDR3 sequence is 17 residues long. CDR3 loop: CASSPGPGLAGSYEQYF. CDR3 nucleotides: TGCGCCAGCAGCCCTGGGCCGGGACTAGCGGGGTCCTACGAGCAGTACTTC.

This clonotype was detected many times. The chain is built from TRBV5-1 and TRBJ1-2; D may be TRBD1 (5 bases). Looked up from germline, CDR1 is SGHRS and CDR2 is YFSETQ. V was cut by 4 bases and J by 2 bases, with 15 bases left in between. The CDR3 length is 15 residues. The CDR3 bases are TGCGCCAGCAGCGACGGCTCGGGGGGGAACTATGGCTACACCTTC. It is translated as CASSDGSGGNYGYTF.

This CDR3 is CASSVGDRGYNSPLHF. For the CDR3, the DNA is TGTGCCAGCAGCGTAGGGGACAGGGGCTATAATTCACCCCTCCACTTT. This chain links TRBV9 with TRBJ1-6; 10 bases map to TRBD1. Germline V gene data show CDR1 as SGDLS and CDR2 as YYNGEE. The CDR3 runs 16 residues. With V trimmed by 0 bases and J by 3 bases, 0 bases remained unmatched. Using reference TRBV9 and TRBJ1-6 for the parts outside the CDR3, the full variable domain is DSGVTQTPKHLITATGQRVTLRCSPRSGDLSVYWYQQSLDQGLQFLIQYYNGEERAKGNILERFSAQQFPDLHSELNLSSLELGDSALYFCASSVGDRGYNSPLHFGNGTRLTVT.

This clonotype has ten or more counts. V is TRBV6-1 and J is TRBJ1-2; unclear D gene. This CDR3 has 14 residues. Per germline, CDR1 MNHNS and CDR2 SASEGT. V dropped 0 bases and J dropped 2 bases, with 7 bases sitting between them. The CDR3 here is CASSEARGNYGYTF. CDR3 DNA sequence: TGTGCCAGCAGTGAAGCAAGAGGGAACTATGGCTACACCTTC.

The chain uses TRBV12-3 or TRBV12-4 and TRBJ2-7, with D possibly TRBD2 on 5 matching bases. V shed 4 bases and J shed 5 bases, with 15 bases lying between them. This CDR3 is 14 amino acids long. The CDR3 sequence: CASSSPPGFHEQYF. CDR3 nucleotide sequence: TGTGCCAGCAGTTCCCCCCCGGGATTCCACGAGCAGTACTTC.

There are many counts of this clonotype. The rearrangement uses TRBV24-1 and TRBJ1-1, with 9 bases matching TRBD1. This CDR3 has 15 amino acids. Germline values: CDR1 KGHDR, CDR2 SFDVKD. The J segment lost 0 bases and the V segment lost 4 bases, leaving 2 bases of the junction unmatched. In nucleotides, the CDR3 is TGTGCCACCAGTGAAGGGACAGGGTTGAACACTGAAGCTTTCTTT. This translates into CATSEGTGLNTEAFF.

This clonotype appeared many times. The V and J genes are TRBV20-1 and TRBJ2-6, with 8 bases lining up with TRBD1. In germline, CDR1 is DFQATT, CDR2 SNEGSKA (reference sequence). This CDR3 has 17 amino acids. Trimming took 5 bases from V and 4 from J; bases not matched to a gene: 13. CDR3 loop: CSAGQGRIVLGANVLTF. CDR3 sequence (DNA): TGCAGTGCTGGACAGGGTCGAATAGTATTAGGGGCCAACGTCCTGACTTTC.

The chain joins TRBV6-1 to TRBJ2-5; 10 nucleotides align to TRBD1. The CDR3 contains 14 residues. The junction had 4 bases not matched to a gene; V was cut back by 7 bases and J by 2 bases. The germline CDR1 and CDR2 sequences are MNHNS and SASEGT. DNA of the CDR3: TGTGCCAGCAATCGGGACAGGGGACAAGAGACCCAGTACTTC. Protein: CASNRDRGQETQYF.

This clonotype was counted ten times or more. The chain uses TRBV6-4 and TRBJ2-2; the D is unclear. Germline V CDR1 and CDR2: MRHNA, SNTAGT. V lost 6 bases and J lost 3, with 5 bases in between. This CDR3 region has 12 residues. The CDR3 bases are TGTGCCAGCAGAAGACACACCGGGGAGCTGTTTTTT. It specifies CASRRHTGELFF.

The chain employs TRBV12-3 or TRBV12-4 and TRBJ1-1; D ambiguous. This CDR3 has 15 amino acids. Trimming took 5 bases from V and 5 from J, leaving 18 bases between them. CDR3 sequence: CASSPIQGGRTEAFF. The DNA for the CDR3 is TGTGCCAGCAGTCCGATACAAGGCGGGAGGACTGAAGCTTTCTTT.

The chain is built from TRBV5-5 and TRBJ1-1; TRBD1 agrees at 8 bases. Germline values: CDR1 SGHKS, CDR2 YYEKEE (reference sequence). J lost 8 bases, V lost 0 bases, and 9 bases had no gene match. This CDR3 comprises 15 residues. CDR3 in amino acids: CASSLGVTGASEAFF. DNA for the CDR3: TGTGCCAGCAGCTTGGGAGTGACAGGGGCGTCAGAAGCTTTCTTT.

The V gene is TRBV6-1, the J gene TRBJ2-5; D possibly corresponds to TRBD1 (6 bases). The germline V gene encodes CDR1 MNHNS and CDR2 SASEGT. The length of the CDR3 is 14 residues. V lost 8 bases to trimming and J lost 4 bases, with 17 bases between them. In nucleotides, the CDR3 is TGTGCCAGCGTGGGTGCAGGGGAGTTAGAGACCCAGTACTTC. Protein product: CASVGAGELETQYF.

There are many counts of this clonotype. The chain uses TRBV13 and TRBJ1-1; D is undetermined. CDR3 size: 12 residues. CDR1 and CDR2 (germline): PRHDT, FYEKMQ (reference sequence). Trimming pared 2 bases from V and 5 bases from J, leaving 6 bases between. CDR3: CASSLQVTEAFF. CDR3 in DNA: TGTGCCAGCAGCTTACAGGTTACTGAAGCTTTCTTT.

This clonotype appeared many times. The chain recombines TRBV18 with TRBJ2-5, with 9 bases lining up with TRBD2. Germline V CDR1 and CDR2: KGHSH, LQKENI. The CDR3 covers 14 residues. V trimming: 8 bases; J trimming: 2 bases; junction bases outside the gene matches: 6. CDR3 DNA: TGTGCCAGCAGCCGGACTAGCGCTCAAGAGACCCAGTACTTC. It encodes CASSRTSAQETQYF.